The next 14 T cell receptor beta chains were all read from a single sample in a study of CD8+ T cells in alopecia areata. Sequencing used cDNA as its template, made by extracting RNA and reverse transcribing it. The repertoire was sequenced with immunoSEQ multiplex PCR; TCRdb's copy has only in-frame clones and lacks some. The sample includes a few hundred thousand clones, 67% seen only once; the top ten take around 1.2%. Sample: CD4+ T cells sorted from blood, taken at week 0. These receptor sequences come from a human donor with alopecia areata.

CDR3: CASGLVTGPGEQFF. The CDR3 DNA follows: TGTGCTAGTGGTTTGGTAACTGGGCCTGGGGAGCAGTTCTTC. The rearrangement joins TRBV12-5 to TRBJ2-1; D is uncertain. V lost 0 bases and J 10 bases, leaving 13 bases between the germline ends. CDR3 length: 14 amino acids. In germline, CDR1 is LGHNT, CDR2 FRNRAP.

This clone is a singleton in its sample. CDR3 coding DNA: TGTGCCAGCAGCTTAGACGGCCCTCCCTACGAGCAGTACTTC. Translated: CASSLDGPPYEQYF. This chain connects TRBV7-2 to TRBJ2-7; D not resolved. The germline V and J ends were trimmed by 1 base and 2 bases, with 9 bases remaining between them. The CDR3 runs to 14 residues. Germline CDR1 SGHTA, CDR2 FQGNSA.

This clone was counted a single time. This chain joins TRBV4-1 and TRBJ1-4; D is ambiguous. Trimming removed 4 bases at V and 3 bases at J, with 12 bases between. The CDR3 covers 15 residues. CDR1 and CDR2 (germline): MGHRA, YSYEKL. CDR3 loop: CASSPRYAANEKLFF. The CDR3 region has the DNA TGCGCCAGCAGCCCTAGGTATGCGGCTAATGAAAAACTGTTTTTT.

This chain links TRBV7-3 with TRBJ1-2, with a possible D match to TRBD1 (6 bases). V shed 5 bases and J shed 4 bases, with 11 bases lying between them. CDR3 length equals 13 residues. The V gene's germline CDR1 is SGHTA and CDR2 FQGTGA. DNA of the CDR3: TGTGCCAGCAGCCCGGGGGCCGCCTATGGCTACACCTTC. This gives the protein CASSPGAAYGYTF.

The rearrangement links TRBV28 to TRBJ2-7; D gene unclear. V gave up 5 bases and J gave up 7 bases, with 18 bases separating them. The CDR3 is 14 amino acids. Germline-derived CDR1 and CDR2 are MDHEN and SYDVKM. The CDR3 here is CASSPRGSYGEQYF. CDR3 sequence (DNA): TGTGCCAGCAGTCCCCGCGGCAGTTATGGGGAGCAGTACTTC.

The chain carries TRBV10-2 and TRBJ1-2; a possible D gene is TRBD1 (5 bases). Germline V gene sequence: CDR1 WSHSY, CDR2 SAAADI. The CDR3 is made up of 18 amino acids. V lost 3 bases to trimming and J lost 2 bases, with 22 bases between them. CDR3 nucleotide sequence: TGCGCCAGCAGTGATGCGGCTCGTCCTAGGGGCTCCAACTATGGCTACACCTTC. As protein: CASSDAARPRGSNYGYTF.

J is TRBJ2-6 and V is TRBV7-2; no reliable D call. The CDR3 has 16 residues. Trimming took off 1 base at V and 0 bases at J, with 7 bases between the two ends. The V gene's germline CDR1 is SGHTA and CDR2 FQGNSA. For the CDR3, the DNA is TGTGCCAGCAGCTTAGGGAGAGCCTCTGGGGCCAACGTCCTGACTTTC. It is translated as CASSLGRASGANVLTF.

The chain carries TRBV5-1 and TRBJ2-7; TRBD1 agrees at 9 bases. Germline V gene sequence: CDR1 SGHRS, CDR2 YFSETQ. The CDR3 runs 13 residues. Losses at the gene ends were 4 bases for V and 7 bases for J; bases not matched to a gene: 6. For the CDR3, the DNA is TGCGCCAGCAGCGTGTACAGGGGGCAGGAGCAGTACTTC. It specifies CASSVYRGQEQYF.

V is TRBV5-1 and J is TRBJ2-7, with D unresolved. From germline, CDR1 is SGHRS and CDR2 YFSETQ. V was clipped by 4 bases and J by 0 bases, with 5 bases between them. The CDR3 consists of 12 residues. CDR3 residues: CASSPNSYEQYF. The CDR3, as DNA: TGCGCCAGCAGCCCGAACTCCTACGAGCAGTACTTC.

CDR3 residues: CSVSGGLKETQYF. DNA for the CDR3: TGCAGCGTGTCCGGGGGTCTGAAGGAGACCCAGTACTTC. The V and J genes are TRBV29-1 and TRBJ2-5; a weak D match, TRBD2 (6 bases). The CDR3 sequence is 13 residues long. The germline CDR1 and CDR2 sequences are SQVTM and ANQGSEA. V was shortened by 6 bases and J by 5 bases, with 16 bases between the two germline ends.

The rearrangement uses TRBV18 and TRBJ2-3, with 11 nucleotides matching TRBD2. Germline V gene sequence: CDR1 KGHSH, CDR2 LQKENI. The trim removed 0 bases at V and 9 bases at J, leaving 8 bases unmatched. The CDR3 runs to 16 residues. CDR3 in amino acids: CASSPPGLAAWGTQYF. The CDR3 DNA reads TGTGCCAGCTCACCACCGGGACTAGCGGCCTGGGGAACGCAGTATTTT. The full variable domain, rest sourced from reference TRBV18 and TRBJ2-3, is NAGVMQNPRHLVRRRGQEARLRCSPMKGHSHVYWYRQLPEEGLKFMVYLQKENIIDESGMPKERFSAEFPKEGPSILRIQQVVRGDSAAYFCASSPPGLAAWGTQYFGPGTRLTVL.

The chain carries TRBV4-2 and TRBJ1-1; D is perhaps TRBD1 (6 bases). Germline V gives CDR1 LGHNA, CDR2 YNFKEQ. The CDR3 extends over 17 amino acids. Trimming took 1 base from V and 1 from J, leaving 16 bases between them. CDR3 amino acids: CASSQGFSTGANTEAFF. The CDR3 DNA sequence: TGTGCCAGCAGCCAAGGATTCTCGACAGGAGCGAACACTGAAGCTTTCTTT.

This clone appeared a few times. The rearrangement joins TRBV25-1 to TRBJ2-5; 7 bases are a match to TRBD1. J lost 2 bases, V lost 3 bases, and 6 bases had no gene match. CDR3 length: 15 residues. Germline lookup yields CDR1 MGHDK and CDR2 SYGVNS. The CDR3: CASSDQGDPQETQYF. For the CDR3, the DNA is TGTGCCAGCAGTGACCAGGGGGATCCGCAAGAGACCCAGTACTTC.

V gene TRBV2 combines with J gene TRBJ1-2, with D perhaps matching TRBD1 (5 bases). CDR3 size: 15 residues. With 7 bases removed from V and 4 bases from J, the gap between germline ends came to 19 bases. In germline, CDR1 is SNHLY, CDR2 FYNNEI. CDR3 nucleotides: TGTGCCAGCATCATGAGGGGAGCCCTCCTCTATGGCTACACCTTC. Protein: CASIMRGALLYGYTF.